The source of this TCR beta chain is a study of T cell repertoires in cytomegalovirus infection. The overall study: CMV epitopes that were recently identified and HLA-C-restricted were used alongside well-studied HLA-B-restricted ones. Public TCR beta signatures marked donors with CMV infection and the matching HLA. Study-wide results and limits: Cumulative frequency (of public TCR beta family members) identified carriers of CMV plus the relevant HLA. The ex vivo response was dominated by HLA-C-restricted CMV-specific TCR beta clonotypes.

Of note for this clonotype: Antigen unknown.

CDR3 length equals 14 residues. Trimming took 7 bases from V and 0 from J, leaving 11 bases between them. The germline V gene has CDR1 MNHGY and CDR2 SAAAGT. TCRdb passed the reads through MiXCR, listing each CDR3 protein once. The table includes 450,000 to 550,000 distinct CDR3 sequences, approximately 46% detected once. The rearrangement links TRBV6-8 to TRBJ2-3; perhaps TRBD2 as D (6 bases). The specimen comprised cultured PBMCs, sampled from culture after CMV antigen stimulation. The source of this sequence is a human donor in good health (CMV status not recorded). Some clones in this sample may be carry-over from other donors' samples. This chain's CDR3 is CASKEGISTDTQYF. In DNA, the CDR3 is TGTGCCAGCAAGGAGGGGATTAGCACAGATACGCAGTATTTT.